Listed below are T cell receptor beta chains from one sample, sequenced in a study of T cells in Graves' hyperthyroidism and ophthalmopathy. In TCRdb, the multiplex PCR reads were re-called with MiXCR into one record per CDR3 protein. The sample has around 250,000 distinct CDR3 sequences; 13% to 15% are singletons. Sequenced input: blood. The receptors shown here come from a woman in her thirties or forties with Graves' hyperthyroidism that later progressed to Graves' ophthalmopathy. Both conserved end residues are part of each CDR3. The D gene is left open where the match is weak. Clone size, where shown, is once, few, many, or a class for clones that have expanded.

abundance: many
d_gene: .
j_gene: TRBJ2-1
v_gene: TRBV9
CDR3nt: TGTGCCAGCAGCGGCGGGGGCGTCTCGTGGTACAATGAGCAGTTCTTC
CDR3aa: CASSGGGVSWYNEQFF

abundance: many
d_gene: TRBD2
j_gene: TRBJ2-1
v_gene: TRBV5-1
CDR3nt: TGCGCCAGCAGCTTAACCCCGGGACTAGCGGGAGTTGAGCAGTTCTTC
CDR3aa: CASSLTPGLAGVEQFF

abundance: few
d_gene: .
j_gene: TRBJ2-2
v_gene: TRBV7-3
CDR3nt: TGTGCCAGCAGCCCCAAACAGGGAGAGGGGAACGGGGAGCTGTTTTTT
CDR3aa: CASSPKQGEGNGELFF

abundance: many
d_gene: TRBD2
j_gene: TRBJ2-1
v_gene: TRBV2
CDR3nt: TGTGCCAGCAGTGACGTGGCGGGAGGTCTCAATGAGCAGTTCTTC
CDR3aa: CASSDVAGGLNEQFF

abundance: .
d_gene: .
j_gene: TRBJ2-5
v_gene: TRBV5-6
CDR3nt: TGTGCCAGCAGAGGCCGGAACTTCCCCCAGACCCAGTACTTC
CDR3aa: CASRGRNFPQTQYF

abundance: many
d_gene: TRBD2
j_gene: TRBJ2-1
v_gene: TRBV10-3
CDR3nt: TGTGCCATCAGTGAGTCCTCATTGCTTCTAGCGGGGTCCTACAATGAGCAGTTCTTC
CDR3aa: CAISESSLLLAGSYNEQFF

abundance: many
d_gene: .
j_gene: TRBJ1-2
v_gene: TRBV14
CDR3nt: TGTGCCAGCAGCCAAGGGTACAGCTATGGCTACACCTTC
CDR3aa: CASSQGYSYGYTF

abundance: many
d_gene: .
j_gene: TRBJ1-2
v_gene: TRBV12-3/TRBV12-4
CDR3nt: TGTGCCAGCAGCGCCGGGAACTATGGCTACACCTTC
CDR3aa: CASSAGNYGYTF

abundance: many
d_gene: TRBD2
j_gene: TRBJ2-3
v_gene: TRBV15
CDR3nt: TGTGCCACCAGCGGACCCCCGGGACTAGGGACGAGCACAGATACGCAGTATTTT
CDR3aa: CATSGPPGLGTSTDTQYF

abundance: many
d_gene: TRBD2
j_gene: TRBJ2-7
v_gene: TRBV11-2
CDR3nt: TGTGCCAGCAGCTTAAATTTGGCTAGCGGGATCCACGAGCAGTACTTC
CDR3aa: CASSLNLASGIHEQYF

abundance: many
d_gene: .
j_gene: TRBJ1-1
v_gene: TRBV20-1
CDR3nt: TGCAGTGCTAGTTCAGGGATTGTGGAAGCTTTCTTT
CDR3aa: CSASSGIVEAFF

abundance: many
d_gene: TRBD2
j_gene: TRBJ2-7
v_gene: TRBV4-1
CDR3nt: TGCGCCAGCAGCCAAGAACTAGCGGAGGCCTACGAGCAGTACTTC
CDR3aa: CASSQELAEAYEQYF

abundance: .
d_gene: TRBD1
j_gene: TRBJ1-5
v_gene: TRBV6-1
CDR3nt: TGTGCCAGCAGTGAGTTAGGGGGCGGGCAGCCCCAGCATTTT
CDR3aa: CASSELGGGQPQHF

abundance: .
d_gene: .
j_gene: TRBJ2-5
v_gene: TRBV9
CDR3nt: TGTGCCAGCAGCGGCAGTCCCGGATACCAAGAGACCCAGTACTTC
CDR3aa: CASSGSPGYQETQYF

abundance: many
d_gene: .
j_gene: TRBJ1-6
v_gene: TRBV28
CDR3nt: TGTGCCAGCAGTTCCGCGATGGCCCCGTCTTCACCCCTCCACTTT
CDR3aa: CASSSAMAPSSPLHF

abundance: many
d_gene: .
j_gene: TRBJ1-2
v_gene: TRBV6-2/TRBV6-3
CDR3nt: TGTGCCAGCAACCCCGGGGGACTTACAGGCTACACCTTC
CDR3aa: CASNPGGLTGYTF